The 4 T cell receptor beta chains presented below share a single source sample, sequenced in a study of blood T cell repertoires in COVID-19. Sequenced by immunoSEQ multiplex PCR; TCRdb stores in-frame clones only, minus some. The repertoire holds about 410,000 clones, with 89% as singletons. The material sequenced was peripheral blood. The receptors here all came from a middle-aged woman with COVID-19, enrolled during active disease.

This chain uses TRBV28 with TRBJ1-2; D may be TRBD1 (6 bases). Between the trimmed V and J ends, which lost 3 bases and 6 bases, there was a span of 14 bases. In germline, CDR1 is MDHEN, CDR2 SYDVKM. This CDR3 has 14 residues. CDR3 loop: CASSFGQLKNGYTF. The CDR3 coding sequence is TGTGCCAGCAGTTTTGGACAGCTAAAGAATGGCTACACCTTC.

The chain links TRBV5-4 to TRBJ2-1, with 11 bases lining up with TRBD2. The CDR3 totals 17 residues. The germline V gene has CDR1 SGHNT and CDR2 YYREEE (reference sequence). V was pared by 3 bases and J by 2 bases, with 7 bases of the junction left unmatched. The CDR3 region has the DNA TGTGCCAGCAGCTCCCAACCGACTAGCGGGGCCTACAATGAGCAGTTCTTC. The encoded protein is CASSSQPTSGAYNEQFF.

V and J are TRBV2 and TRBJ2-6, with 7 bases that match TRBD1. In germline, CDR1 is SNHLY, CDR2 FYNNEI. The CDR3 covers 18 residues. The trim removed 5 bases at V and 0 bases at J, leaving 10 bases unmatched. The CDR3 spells CASSNRDSSPSGANVLTF. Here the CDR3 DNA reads TGTGCCAGCAGTAACCGGGACAGTAGTCCCTCTGGGGCCAACGTCCTGACTTTC.

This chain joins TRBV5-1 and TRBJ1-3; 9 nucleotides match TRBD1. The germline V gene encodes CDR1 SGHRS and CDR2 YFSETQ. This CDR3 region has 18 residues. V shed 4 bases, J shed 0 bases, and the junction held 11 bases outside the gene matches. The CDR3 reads CASSTGTGRRVSGNTIYF. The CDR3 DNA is TGCGCCAGCAGCACTGGGACAGGGAGAAGGGTCTCTGGAAACACCATATATTTT.